These T cell receptor beta chains were read from a single sample in a study of CD8 T cells in Susac syndrome. MiXCR, run by TCRdb on the immunoSEQ multiplex PCR reads, gives a single entry per CDR3 protein. The data contain about 300,000 distinct CDR3 sequences, around 84% of them seen just once; the ten biggest clones take up approximately 0.11%. The sequenced material came from CD8+ T cells from PBMCs. Source of these receptors: a human donor with multiple sclerosis. The CDR3 runs from the conserved cysteine through the conserved F or W. A D gene is named only where the DNA matches it firmly. Part of the rows lack a size; the others show once, few, many or a class for expanded clones.

TGTGCCAGCACCTTGAGGAGCACCGGGGAGCTGTTTTTT CASTLRSTGELFF TRBJ2-2 - TRBV27 -
TGTGCCAGCAGTTTGGGGCAGAACACTGAAGCTTTCTTT CASSLGQNTEAFF TRBJ1-1 - TRBV27 few
TGTGCCAGCAGTTACATTGGAGGCACAGATACGCAGTATTTT CASSYIGGTDTQYF TRBJ2-3 - TRBV6-5 -
TGTGCCAGCAGCCAGTCCCTCTACAATGAGCAGTTCTTC CASSQSLYNEQFF TRBJ2-1 - TRBV7-9 -
TGTGCCAGCAGCGCGACTAGCGGGAAAGATACGCAGTATTTT CASSATSGKDTQYF TRBJ2-3 TRBD2 TRBV7-3 -
TGCGCCAGCAGCCAAGATAGCGGGGTCGCTGAAGCTTTCTTT CASSQDSGVAEAFF TRBJ1-1 - TRBV4-1 -
TGCGCCAGCAGTCGAGCGGGAGGGCCCCATGAGCAGTTCTTC CASSRAGGPHEQFF TRBJ2-1 TRBD2 TRBV23-1 -
TGTGCCAGCAGTTCCCCGCCCGGTGGCATAGATGGCTACACCTTC CASSSPPGGIDGYTF TRBJ1-2 - TRBV28 -
TGCAGCGTTGTGGGGGGGTCCACCGGGACCCAGTACTTC CSVVGGSTGTQYF TRBJ2-5 TRBD2 TRBV29-1 -
TGTGCCAGCAGTGAAGTGGGGGGGGCGGGATTTCAGCCCCAGCATTTT CASSEVGGAGFQPQHF TRBJ1-5 - TRBV6-1 once
TGCGCCAGCAGCCCAGAAGTGAGCTCCTACAATGAGCAGTTCTTC CASSPEVSSYNEQFF TRBJ2-1 - TRBV5-1 few
TGTGCCAGCAGCCAAGGTTCCATCGAGCAGTACTTC CASSQGSIEQYF TRBJ2-7 - TRBV14 -
TGTGCCAAGAATTCACCCCTCCACTTT CAKNSPLHF TRBJ1-6 - TRBV24-1 -
TGTGCCAGCAGCTTCACGACTAGCGGGAGTTACGAGCAGTACTTC CASSFTTSGSYEQYF TRBJ2-7 TRBD2 TRBV7-9 few
TGTGCCAGCAGCTTAAGCGGGAGGGCCTCCGGGGAGCTGTTTTTT CASSLSGRASGELFF TRBJ2-2 TRBD2 TRBV7-3 -
TGTGCCAGCAGCGTTCGACAGGGACGATCTTCCTACGAGCAGTACTTC CASSVRQGRSSYEQYF TRBJ2-7 TRBD1 TRBV7-9 -
TGTGCCAGCAGCTTCCCCTCAAAGAGCGTTAATACTAATGAGCAGTTCTTC CASSFPSKSVNTNEQFF TRBJ2-1 - TRBV7-9 -
TGTGCCAGCAGTGAAGATCCGCCCAAGCCCAAAAACATTCAGTACTTC CASSEDPPKPKNIQYF TRBJ2-4 - TRBV6-1 once
TGTGCCAGCAGCCTATACAGCGCCCCAGACATTCAGTACTTC CASSLYSAPDIQYF TRBJ2-4 - TRBV7-6 -
TGTGCCAGCAGTGAATATCGAGCTACAGGGGGCACTGAAGCTTTCTTT CASSEYRATGGTEAFF TRBJ1-1 TRBD1 TRBV2 -
TGCGCCAGCAGCCAGGGACAGACGAGCTCCTACGAGCAGTACTTC CASSQGQTSSYEQYF TRBJ2-7 TRBD1 TRBV4-1 -
TGCAGTGCTAGGGAGGCGGGAGCTGCAACCTACGAGCAGTACTTC CSAREAGAATYEQYF TRBJ2-7 TRBD2 TRBV20-1 -